What follows are 14 T cell receptor beta chains derived from one specimen sequenced in a study of blood T cell repertoires in COVID-19. Repertoires were generated with immunoSEQ multiplex PCR, while TCRdb's copy carries only in-frame clones and drops some. The sample yields roughly 220,000 clones, around 83% seen once. The specimen was peripheral blood. Source of these receptors: a woman in her thirties or forties who had recovered from COVID-19.

The chain joins TRBV5-1 to TRBJ2-5; D is ambiguous. The V gene's germline CDR1 is SGHRS and CDR2 YFSETQ. This CDR3 comprises 14 residues. V was clipped by 0 bases and J by 4 bases, with 10 bases between them. The CDR3 DNA reads TGCGCCAGCAGCTTGGACCTAGTCGGAGAGACCCAGTACTTC. Translating gives CASSLDLVGETQYF. The variable domain in full, with the rest retrieved from reference TRBV5-1 and TRBJ2-5, is KAGVTQTPRYLIKTRGQQVTLSCSPISGHRSVSWYQQTPGQGLQFLFEYFSETQRNKGNFPGRFSGRQFSNSRSEMNVSTLELGDSALYLCASSLDLVGETQYFGPGTRLLVL.

This chain joins TRBV5-6 and TRBJ2-1; possibly TRBD1 for D (6 bases). Germline V gene data show CDR1 as SGHDT and CDR2 as YYEEEE. The V and J ends lost 6 bases and 10 bases respectively, with 14 bases between them. This CDR3 is built from 12 residues. The CDR3: CASNNPGTEQFF. The CDR3 DNA follows: TGTGCCAGCAACAACCCCGGGACAGAGCAGTTCTTC.

The gene calls are TRBV7-8 and TRBJ1-1; D gene uncertain. The CDR3 totals 14 residues. V was clipped by 1 base and J by 3 bases, with 9 bases between them. Germline CDR1 SGHVS, CDR2 FQNEAQ. The CDR3 region is CASSLGLSDTEAFF. CDR3 in DNA: TGTGCCAGCAGCTTAGGGTTATCGGACACTGAAGCTTTCTTT.

The chain has TRBV19 and TRBJ1-1; a weak D match, TRBD1 (6 bases). The CDR3 consists of 14 residues. Deletions cut 6 bases from V and 1 base from J, with 12 bases between. From germline, CDR1 is LNHDA and CDR2 SQIVND (reference sequence). The DNA for the CDR3 is TGTGCCAGTAGCGAAGTGGGGGCGAACACTGAAGCTTTCTTT. Translation gives CASSEVGANTEAFF. The full variable domain, with the rest looked up from reference TRBV19 and TRBJ1-1, is DGGITQSPKYLFRKEGQNVTLSCEQNLNHDAMYWYRQDPGQGLRLIYYSQIVNDFQKGDIAEGYSVSREKKESFPLTVTSAQKNPTAFYLCASSEVGANTEAFFGQGTRLTVV.

The V call is TRBV10-3, the J call TRBJ1-4; 9 bases fit TRBD1. The junction had 6 bases not matched to a gene; V was cut back by 2 bases and J by 5 bases. Germline loops: CDR1 ENHRY, CDR2 SYGVKD. The CDR3 contains 16 residues. CDR3 DNA: TGTGCCATCAGTGAGGGAAACAGGGGGCTCAATGAAAAACTGTTTTTT. This gives the protein CAISEGNRGLNEKLFF.

V usage is TRBV9 and J usage is TRBJ1-1; tentative D call: TRBD1 (5 bases). The CDR3 spans 14 residues. V was shortened by 0 bases and J by 6 bases, with 12 bases between the two germline ends. Germline V lookup: CDR1 SGDLS, CDR2 YYNGEE. The DNA for the CDR3 is TGTGCCAGCAGCGTAGCTCTTCCGGGGGCTGAAGCTTTCTTT. It is translated as CASSVALPGAEAFF.

The rearrangement uses TRBV10-1 and TRBJ2-2, with 10 bases fitting TRBD2. With 7 bases clipped from V and 0 bases from J, the junction kept 20 bases outside the gene matches. Germline values: CDR1 WNHNN, CDR2 SYGVQD (reference sequence). CDR3 length: 21 residues. CDR3 in DNA: TGCGCCAGCATGACGAGGGGAGCCGGGACTAGCGAGAAACCGAACACCGGGGAGCTGTTTTTT. Translated, it gives CASMTRGAGTSEKPNTGELFF.

The chain is built from TRBV7-9 and TRBJ2-2; 7 bases match TRBD1. There are 15 residues in the CDR3. Trimming cost V 3 bases and J 3 bases; bases outside gene matches: 4. CDR1 SEHNR and CDR2 FQNEAQ come from the germline V gene (reference sequence). The CDR3 is CASSFQGVYTGELFF. The DNA for the CDR3 is TGTGCCAGCAGCTTTCAGGGGGTATACACCGGGGAGCTGTTTTTT.

This clone occurred a few times. This chain links TRBV6-2 or TRBV6-3 with TRBJ1-1; unclear D gene. Germline loops: CDR1 MNHEY, CDR2 SVGEGT. V was shortened by 4 bases and J by 4 bases, with 4 bases between the two germline ends. The CDR3 sequence is 11 residues long. The CDR3 DNA reads TGTGCCAGCAGTTTATCCACTGAAGCTTTCTTT. Translated, it gives CASSLSTEAFF.

This clone turned up a few times. The chain is built from TRBV5-1 and TRBJ1-6, with D possibly being TRBD1 (6 bases). There are 16 residues in the CDR3. Between the trimmed V and J ends, which lost 0 bases and 8 bases, there was a span of 15 bases. The germline CDR1 and CDR2 sequences are SGHRS and YFSETQ. Written as DNA, the CDR3 is TGCGCCAGCAGCTTGGACGAGGGGGACACTTATTCACCCCTCCACTTT. It translates to CASSLDEGDTYSPLHF.

The gene calls are TRBV10-3 and TRBJ1-3; unclear D gene. The CDR3 spans 12 residues. Trimming cost V 10 bases and J 0 bases, with 7 bases left between them. CDR1 and CDR2 (germline): ENHRY, SYGVKD. In nucleotides, the CDR3 is TGTGCCACCGGAGACTCTGGAAACACCATATATTTT. Protein: CATGDSGNTIYF.

The rearrangement uses TRBV2 and TRBJ1-2, with TRBD1 matching 8 bases. This CDR3 is built from 13 residues. CDR1 is SNHLY and CDR2 is FYNNEI in the germline V gene. The ends lost 2 bases at V and 13 bases at J; junction bases unmatched: 9. CDR3 residues: CASSETAPTGVTF. In nucleotides, the CDR3 is TGTGCCAGCAGTGAAACAGCTCCGACAGGGGTCACCTTC.

The chain couples TRBV9 to TRBJ2-3; D unresolved. The CDR3 length is 13 residues. The germline CDR1 and CDR2 sequences are SGDLS and YYNGEE. The V end was cut by 4 bases, the J end by 2 bases, with 8 bases between. CDR3 protein: CASSWSYTDTQYF. The CDR3 nucleotides read TGTGCCAGCAGCTGGTCCTACACAGATACGCAGTATTTT.

Remarks on this clone: At one boundary the junction diverges from the germline segment, which might be a read error. The chain employs TRBV28 and TRBJ1-1; TRBD1 agrees at 7 bases. The CDR3 contains 14 residues. The V gene's germline CDR1 is MDHEN and CDR2 SYDVKM. CDR3 nucleotides: TGTGCCAGCAGTTTAACTGGACAGGTCCACTCTTTCCCTTTT. Translated: CASSLTGQVHSFPF.